A selection of T cell receptor beta chains follows, all from one sample in a study of blood T cells in healthy people across ages. TCRdb processed the 5' RACE reads anew with MiXCR; each CDR3 protein has one entry. The sample lists around 1,500,000 distinct CDR3 sequences; 28% were seen once. The sequenced sample consisted of blood. Receptors were obtained from a woman aged 25 to 39 in good health. Each CDR3 is given with its conserved first and last residue. Each record gives: D gene, J gene, clone size, V gene, CDR3 protein, CDR3 DNA. D genes are given only for firm matches. Clone size is shown for a subset of rows, as once, few, many or a class of expanded clone.

>NA|TRBJ1-1|few|TRBV11-2
CASSSVYDGENTEAFF
TGTGCCAGCAGCTCGGTCTACGATGGGGAGAACACTGAAGCTTTCTTT
>NA|TRBJ1-4|few|TRBV4-2
CASSQGAGGDEKLFF
TGTGCCAGCAGCCAAGGGGCAGGAGGAGATGAAAAACTGTTTTTT
>TRBD1|TRBJ2-7|many|TRBV27
CASSLRTGYDEQYF
TGTGCCAGCAGTCTACGGACAGGGTATGACGAGCAGTACTTC
>NA|TRBJ2-3|few|TRBV2
CASHEGISTDTQYF
TGTGCCAGCCACGAGGGGATTAGCACAGATACGCAGTATTTT
>TRBD1|TRBJ2-3|few|TRBV7-9
CATLQGLRPDTQYF
TGTGCCACCCTACAGGGGTTGCGGCCAGATACGCAGTATTTT
>NA|TRBJ2-1|NA|TRBV12-3/TRBV12-4
CASSRTLWGQFF
TGTGCCAGCAGTCGTACACTCTGGGGGCAGTTCTTC
>NA|TRBJ2-2|NA|TRBV28
CASTTRVFGELFF
TGTGCCAGCACCACCCGGGTTTTTGGGGAGCTGTTTTTT
>TRBD2|TRBJ2-5|few|TRBV12-3/TRBV12-4
CASSSPSGRRQETQYF
TGTGCCAGCAGCTCACCTAGCGGGAGAAGGCAAGAGACCCAGTACTTC
>TRBD1|TRBJ2-7|NA|TRBV6-5
CASSYSTGAYEQYF
TGTGCCAGCAGTTACTCGACAGGGGCCTACGAGCAGTACTTC
>TRBD1|TRBJ2-1|NA|TRBV6-2/TRBV6-3
CASYSYRGRLNRQFF
TGTGCCAGCTACTCATACAGGGGGCGTTTGAATAGGCAGTTCTTC
>NA|TRBJ2-2|few|TRBV28
CASSLFGASSTGELFF
TGTGCCAGCAGTTTATTCGGGGCATCGAGCACCGGGGAGCTGTTTTTT
>TRBD2|TRBJ2-5|NA|TRBV20-1
CSARDTLRGEQETQYF
TGCAGTGCTAGGGACACACTTCGGGGGGAGCAAGAGACCCAGTACTTC
>TRBD1|TRBJ2-7|few|TRBV5-5
CASTFRGTGGTLTYEQYF
TGTGCCAGCACCTTCCGAGGGACAGGCGGAACGCTGACCTACGAGCAGTACTTC
>NA|TRBJ1-5|many|TRBV5-1
CASSLGPDQPQHF
TGCGCCAGCAGCTTAGGACCCGATCAGCCCCAGCATTTT
>NA|TRBJ2-1|many|TRBV5-5
CASSTGPGGEQFF
TGTGCCAGCAGCACCGGACCGGGCGGCGAGCAGTTCTTC
>TRBD1|TRBJ2-5|NA|TRBV6-5
CASMKPGGGETQYF
TGTGCCAGCATGAAACCAGGGGGTGGAGAGACCCAGTACTTC
>NA|TRBJ2-3|many|TRBV24-1
CATSDLQSDTQYF
TGTGCCACCAGTGATTTGCAGAGCGATACGCAGTATTTT